This T cell receptor beta chain was captured by sequencing in a study of blood T cells in healthy people across ages. About the research overall: Roughly one uniquely barcoded beta molecule per two T cells was captured. General observations from the study: TCR beta diversity correlated strongly with naive T cell percentage.

Staff drew ten milliliters of peripheral blood from each donor. The authors isolated at least 6 million PBMCs per sample. In the case of this clonotype: Its antigen is not identified.

The CDR3 is 15 amino acids. Germline values: CDR1 SGHRS, CDR2 YFSETQ. The germline V and J ends were trimmed by 4 bases and 1 base, with 14 bases remaining between them. Together with a sample-barcoded 5' primer, a J-beta primer mix was included in a second PCR lasting about 7 to 11 cycles. Using its own MiXCR run on the 5' RACE reads, TCRdb lists one record per CDR3 protein. Among 540,000 or so distinct CDR3 sequences, 27% were seen once, and the ten largest hold approximately 17%. The chain recombines TRBV5-1 with TRBJ2-5, with a tentative D call TRBD1 (5 bases). This TCR derives from a woman in her sixties or seventies in good health. Sequenced material: blood. The CDR3 loop reads CASSQRQLSQETQYF. Here the CDR3 DNA reads TGCGCCAGCAGCCAAAGACAGCTATCCCAAGAGACCCAGTACTTC. Looking up the rest from reference TRBV5-1 and TRBJ2-5 gives the full variable domain: KAGVTQTPRYLIKTRGQQVTLSCSPISGHRSVSWYQQTPGQGLQFLFEYFSETQRNKGNFPGRFSGRQFSNSRSEMNVSTLELGDSALYLCASSQRQLSQETQYFGPGTRLLVL.